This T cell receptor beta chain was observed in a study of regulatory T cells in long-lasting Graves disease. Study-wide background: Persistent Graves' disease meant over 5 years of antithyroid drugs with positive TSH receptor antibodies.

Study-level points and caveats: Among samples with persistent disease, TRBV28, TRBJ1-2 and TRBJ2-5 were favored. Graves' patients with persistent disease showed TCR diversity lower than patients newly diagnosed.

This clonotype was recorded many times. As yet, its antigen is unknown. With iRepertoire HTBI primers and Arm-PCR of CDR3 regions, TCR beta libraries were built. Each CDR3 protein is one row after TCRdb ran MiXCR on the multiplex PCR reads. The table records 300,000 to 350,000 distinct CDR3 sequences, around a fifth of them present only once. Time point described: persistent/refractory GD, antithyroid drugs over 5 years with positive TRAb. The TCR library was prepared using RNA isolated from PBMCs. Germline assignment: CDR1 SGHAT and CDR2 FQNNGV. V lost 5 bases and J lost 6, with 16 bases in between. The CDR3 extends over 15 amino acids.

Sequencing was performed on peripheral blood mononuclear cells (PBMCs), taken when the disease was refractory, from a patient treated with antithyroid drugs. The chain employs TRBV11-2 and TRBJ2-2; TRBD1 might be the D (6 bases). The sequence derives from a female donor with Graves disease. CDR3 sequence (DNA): TGTGCCAGCAGCCAGAGCCAGGGGCCCTCCGGGGAGCTGTTTTTT. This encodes CASSQSQGPSGELFF.